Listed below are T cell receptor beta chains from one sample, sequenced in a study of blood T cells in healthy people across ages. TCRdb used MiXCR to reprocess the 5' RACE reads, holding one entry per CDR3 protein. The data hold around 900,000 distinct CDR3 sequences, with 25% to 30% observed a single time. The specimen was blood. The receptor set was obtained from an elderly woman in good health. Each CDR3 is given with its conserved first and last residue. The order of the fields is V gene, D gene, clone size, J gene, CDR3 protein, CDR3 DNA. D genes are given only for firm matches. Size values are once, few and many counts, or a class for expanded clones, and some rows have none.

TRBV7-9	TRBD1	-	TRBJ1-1	CASSTGTVMNTEAFF	TGTGCCAGCAGCACCGGGACAGTTATGAACACTGAAGCTTTCTTT
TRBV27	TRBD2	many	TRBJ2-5	CASSRTSGGWQETQYF	TGTGCCAGCAGCCGGACTAGCGGGGGGTGGCAAGAGACCCAGTACTTC
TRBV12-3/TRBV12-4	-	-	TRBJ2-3	CASSFAGEGTDTQYF	TGTGCCAGCAGCTTTGCAGGAGAGGGTACAGATACGCAGTATTTT
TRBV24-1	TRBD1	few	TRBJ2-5	CATSDPRTGEKTQYF	TGTGCCACCAGTGACCCAAGGACAGGGGAAAAGACCCAGTACTTC
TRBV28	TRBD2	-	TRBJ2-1	CASRTSGGGYNEQFF	TGTGCCAGCAGGACTAGCGGGGGGGGATACAATGAGCAGTTCTTC
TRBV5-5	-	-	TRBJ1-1	CASSAGHYNTEAFF	TGTGCCAGCTCCGCGGGACATTACAACACTGAAGCTTTCTTT
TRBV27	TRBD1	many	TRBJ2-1	CAAPEDRVNEQFF	TGTGCCGCCCCGGAGGACAGGGTCAATGAGCAGTTCTTC
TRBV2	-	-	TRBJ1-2	CAGSEAEVSYGYTF	TGTGCCGGCAGTGAAGCTGAGGTTAGCTATGGCTACACCTTC
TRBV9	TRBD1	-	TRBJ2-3	CASSVEGAKADTQYF	TGTGCCAGCAGCGTAGAGGGGGCGAAGGCAGATACGCAGTATTTT
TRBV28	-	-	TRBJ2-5	CASSLGQRKKTQYF	TGTGCCAGCAGTTTAGGACAGAGGAAGAAGACCCAGTACTTC
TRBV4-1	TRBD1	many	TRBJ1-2	CASSQSTGGTNYGYTF	TGCGCCAGCAGCCAGTCGACAGGGGGAACTAACTATGGCTACACCTTC
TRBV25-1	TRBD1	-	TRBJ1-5	CASSDSHRTGGNQPQHF	TGTGCCAGCAGTGATTCTCATCGGACAGGTGGGAATCAGCCCCAGCATTTT
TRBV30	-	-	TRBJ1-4	CAWSGSDGEKLFF	TGTGCCTGGAGTGGATCGGACGGAGAAAAACTGTTTTTT
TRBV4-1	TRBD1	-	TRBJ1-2	CASSQEQGAARGYTF	TGCGCCAGCAGCCAAGAACAGGGGGCGGCGAGGGGCTACACCTTC
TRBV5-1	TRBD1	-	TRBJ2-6	CASSRAGTGGANVLTF	TGCGCCAGCAGCAGGGCCGGGACAGGTGGGGCCAACGTCCTGACTTTC